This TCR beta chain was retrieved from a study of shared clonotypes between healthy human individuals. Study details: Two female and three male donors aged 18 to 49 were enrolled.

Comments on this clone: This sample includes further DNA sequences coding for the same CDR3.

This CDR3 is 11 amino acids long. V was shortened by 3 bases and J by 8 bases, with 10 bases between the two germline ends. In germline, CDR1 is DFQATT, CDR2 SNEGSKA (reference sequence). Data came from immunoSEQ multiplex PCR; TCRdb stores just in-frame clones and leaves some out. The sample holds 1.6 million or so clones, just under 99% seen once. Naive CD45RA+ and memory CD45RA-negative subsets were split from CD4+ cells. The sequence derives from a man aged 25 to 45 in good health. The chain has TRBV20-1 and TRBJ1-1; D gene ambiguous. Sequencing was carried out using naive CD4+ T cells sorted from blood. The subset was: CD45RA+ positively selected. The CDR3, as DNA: TGCAGTGCTAGGAGGGCAGGAGAAGCTTTCTTT. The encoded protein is CSARRAGEAFF.